This TCR beta chain was obtained from a study of T cell repertoires in cytomegalovirus infection. This CDR3 comprises 14 residues. Deletions cut 7 bases from V and 0 bases from J, with 9 bases between. The V gene's germline CDR1 is MNHEY and CDR2 SMNVEV (reference sequence). Study results and limitations: Pooled public TCR beta family frequency picked out CMV carriers with the relevant HLA. Clonotype analysis showed dominance of the ex vivo response by HLA-C-restricted CMV-specific TCR beta clonotypes.

In TCRdb, the reads were re-called with MiXCR into one record per CDR3 protein. The sample lists some 800,000 distinct CDR3 sequences, around a third occurring once. This clonotype turned up a few times. Its antigen is unknown. The specimen comprised cultured CD8+ T cells from PBMCs, sampled from culture after CMV antigen stimulation. V gene TRBV27 combines with J gene TRBJ2-2, with D hard to call. The origin of this receptor is a human donor in good health (CMV status not recorded). Some clones in this sample may be carry-over from other donors' samples. This CDR3 is CASTPAPNTGELFF. In nucleotides, the CDR3 is TGTGCCAGCACCCCTGCCCCGAACACCGGGGAGCTGTTTTTT.